Following are 17 T cell receptor beta chains from one sample sequenced in a study of cytomegalovirus exposure and HLA in healthy donors. Researchers ran the PCR with 60 Vbeta and 13 Jbeta primers. Produced via immunoSEQ multiplex PCR; TCRdb's table is partial and in-frame only. The table includes approximately 110,000 clones, approximately 84% detected once. The sample was PBMCs. The receptors shown here come from a male donor in good health and CMV-seronegative.

This chain joins TRBV4-2 and TRBJ2-1, with D maybe TRBD2 (6 bases). Trimming left V 4 bases short and J 10 bases short, with 14 bases between. Germline values: CDR1 LGHNA, CDR2 YNFKEQ. The CDR3 totals 13 residues. The CDR3 reads CASSLGGAREQFF. In nucleotides, the CDR3 is TGTGCCAGCAGCCTGGGGGGTGCTCGGGAGCAGTTCTTC.

This rearrangement joins TRBV2 to TRBJ1-2, with TRBD1 identical over 8 bases. Looked up from germline, CDR1 is SNHLY and CDR2 is FYNNEI. This CDR3 has 14 amino acids. V dropped 11 bases and J dropped 5; count of bases not matched to a gene: 13. The CDR3 loop reads CAEQGAQNLYGYTF. CDR3 in DNA: TGTGCCGAGCAGGGGGCCCAAAACCTTTATGGCTACACCTTC.

This rearrangement joins TRBV6-6 to TRBJ2-1; 8 bases are a match to TRBD2. The V gene's germline CDR1 is MNHNY and CDR2 SVGAGI (reference sequence). Unmatched junction bases numbered 7, after V lost 5 bases and J lost 4 bases. The CDR3 consists of 15 residues. As DNA, the CDR3 is TGTGCCAGCAGTCTAGCGGGCCCGGAGTACAATGAGCAGTTCTTC. The encoded protein is CASSLAGPEYNEQFF.

The chain has TRBV27 and TRBJ1-3; 8 bases match TRBD1. Germline V CDR1 and CDR2: MNHEY, SMNVEV (reference sequence). V trimming: 6 bases; J trimming: 4 bases; junction bases outside the gene matches: 8. CDR3 size: 15 residues. In nucleotides, the CDR3 is TGTGCCAGCAGGCGGGCAGGGGGCCGAGGAAACACCATATATTTT. Translating gives CASRRAGGRGNTIYF.

The rearrangement links TRBV5-4 to TRBJ2-3; D possibly corresponds to TRBD1 (5 bases). V was trimmed by 4 bases and J by 2 bases, leaving 20 bases between them. CDR1 is SGHNT, CDR2 YYREEE, per germline (reference sequence). CDR3 length: 17 amino acids. CDR3 sequence reads: CASSPWGQGTFTDTQYF. The DNA for the CDR3 is TGTGCCAGCAGCCCCTGGGGTCAGGGCACCTTCACAGATACGCAGTATTTT.

The V gene is TRBV11-2, the J gene TRBJ2-1, with D perhaps matching TRBD2 (6 bases). Trimming pared 8 bases from V and 8 bases from J, leaving 10 bases between. CDR3 length: 11 residues. Germline CDR1 SGHAT, CDR2 FQNNGV. The DNA for the CDR3 is TGTGCCAGCGGGACTTACCATGAGCAGTTCTTC. Translated, it gives CASGTYHEQFF.

J is TRBJ2-1 and V is TRBV14; no definite D call. Trimming pared 3 bases from V and 12 bases from J, leaving 15 bases between. Germline assignment: CDR1 SGHDN and CDR2 FVKESK. This CDR3 contains 13 residues. CDR3 region: CASSQSLQVAQFF. DNA of the CDR3: TGTGCCAGCAGCCAGAGTCTCCAAGTTGCGCAGTTCTTC.

This clone was counted between two and nine times. J is TRBJ2-2 and V is TRBV7-9, with 8 bases aligning to TRBD1. The junction had 15 bases not matched to a gene; V was cut back by 5 bases and J by 7 bases. Germline-derived CDR1 and CDR2 are SEHNR and FQNEAQ (reference sequence). This CDR3 comprises 17 residues. DNA for the CDR3: TGTGCCAGCAGCATTTCAGGGGGCCTCATTCGCGGCGGGGAGCTGTTTTTT. Protein product: CASSISGGLIRGGELFF.

V gene TRBV5-4 combines with J gene TRBJ1-4, with TRBD1 matching 7 bases. From germline, CDR1 is SGHNT and CDR2 YYREEE (reference sequence). The J segment lost 5 bases and the V segment lost 4 bases, leaving 8 bases of the junction unmatched. The CDR3 is 15 residues long. This CDR3 reads CASSRGQVRNEKLFF. The CDR3 nucleotides read TGTGCCAGCAGCAGAGGACAGGTTAGAAATGAAAAACTGTTTTTT.

The chain links TRBV27 to TRBJ1-5, with 9 bases fitting TRBD1. The germline V gene has CDR1 MNHEY and CDR2 SMNVEV (reference sequence). V lost 7 bases, J lost 7 bases, and 14 bases stayed unmatched. The CDR3 sequence is 16 residues long. The CDR3 spells CASTQPGQGSGQPQHF. The CDR3 DNA follows: TGTGCCAGCACTCAACCGGGACAGGGATCGGGACAGCCCCAGCATTTT.

The chain uses TRBV10-2 and TRBJ2-5; tentative D call: TRBD1 (6 bases). Germline loops: CDR1 WSHSY, CDR2 SAAADI. The CDR3 runs 13 residues. V gave up 6 bases and J gave up 1 base, with 9 bases separating them. The CDR3 sequence: CASSRGFQETQYF. In DNA form, the CDR3 reads TGCGCCAGCAGCAGGGGCTTCCAAGAGACCCAGTACTTC.

This sequence joins TRBV5-1 and TRBJ1-4; a weak D match, TRBD1 (6 bases). V dropped 5 bases and J dropped 5 bases, with 16 bases sitting between them. Germline assignment: CDR1 SGHRS and CDR2 YFSETQ. The CDR3 length is 15 residues. CDR3 nucleotide sequence: TGCGCCAGCAGACGACAACAGGGTGCAAATGAAAAACTGTTTTTT. Residues: CASRRQQGANEKLFF.

This clone was recorded once. J is TRBJ1-1 and V is TRBV6-1; D perhaps matches TRBD1 (6 bases). The V end lost 7 bases, the J end lost 4 bases, and 16 bases lay between the germline ends. This CDR3 has 14 amino acids. Germline-derived CDR1 and CDR2 are MNHNS and SASEGT. CDR3 residues: CASTPGVVSTEAFF. The CDR3 bases are TGTGCCAGCACCCCAGGGGTTGTTAGCACTGAAGCTTTCTTT.

The rearrangement uses TRBV9 and TRBJ1-3; weak D call: TRBD1 (5 bases). The CDR3 is 15 residues long. The germline V and J ends were trimmed by 4 bases and 7 bases, with 18 bases remaining between them. CDR1 is SGDLS and CDR2 is YYNGEE in the germline V gene. CDR3 nucleotide sequence: TGTGCCAGCAGCCCGTGGTCGGGGGAAGGCAACACCATATATTTT. Translating gives CASSPWSGEGNTIYF.

The chain is built from TRBV7-9 and TRBJ1-2; D unresolved. CDR1 and CDR2 (germline): SEHNR, FQNEAQ (reference sequence). Trimming removed 6 bases at V and 2 bases at J, with 16 bases between. This CDR3 spans 15 amino acids. CDR3 sequence (DNA): TGTGCCAGCAGACCCGGGGAGGGCCGGAACTATGGCTACACCTTC. Translating it yields CASRPGEGRNYGYTF.

This clone was seen a single time. The chain has TRBV7-2 and TRBJ2-5, with 8 bases identical to TRBD2. The germline CDR1 and CDR2 sequences are SGHTA and FQGNSA. The V segment lost 5 bases and the J segment 7 bases; nucleotides outside the gene matches: 12. This CDR3 spans 15 amino acids. Written as DNA, the CDR3 is TGTGCCAGCAGCCAGAGCACTAGCGGTTCTCTGACCCAGTACTTC. It yields the protein CASSQSTSGSLTQYF.

The chain links TRBV5-8 to TRBJ2-1; no reliable D call. The CDR3 runs 12 residues. Germline-derived CDR1 and CDR2 are SGHTS and YDEGEE. Trimming left V 7 bases short and J 3 bases short, with 8 bases between. The CDR3 region is CASDASYNEQFF. The CDR3 DNA sequence: TGTGCCAGCGACGCTAGCTACAATGAGCAGTTCTTC.